The T cell receptor beta chain under discussion was sequenced for a study of cytomegalovirus exposure and HLA in healthy donors. Study details: The same platform used for the roughly 650 first-cohort repertoires was also used for the 120 or so validation repertoires, as a later analysis reported. Overall study findings and caveats: Rare TCR sequences predominated, though certain public TCRs were found in many donors. It was 164 TCR beta chains that were listed as cytomegalovirus-associated. High specificity and sensitivity for cytomegalovirus status were reported for the classifier.

Repertoires were generated with immunoSEQ multiplex PCR, while TCRdb's copy carries only in-frame clones and drops some. The repertoire holds 330,000 or so clones, with just over 85% as singletons. V shed 0 bases and J 5 bases; nucleotides not matched to a gene: 4. This CDR3 has 16 residues. From germline, CDR1 is SGDLS and CDR2 YYNGEE. This clone was recorded only once. Its cognate antigen is unknown. Sequenced material: PBMCs. V is TRBV9 and J is TRBJ2-3; 12 bases are a match to TRBD2. The clonotype was recovered from a woman aged 18 to 35 in good health and CMV-seronegative. CDR3: CASSVGLAGAGDTQYF. The CDR3 DNA follows: TGTGCCAGCAGCGTAGGACTAGCGGGAGCGGGAGATACGCAGTATTTT. The full variable domain, in which reference TRBV9 and TRBJ2-3 provide the parts outside the CDR3, is DSGVTQTPKHLITATGQRVTLRCSPRSGDLSVYWYQQSLDQGLQFLIQYYNGEERAKGNILERFSAQQFPDLHSELNLSSLELGDSALYFCASSVGLAGAGDTQYFGPGTRLTVL.